Listed below are T cell receptor beta chains from one sample, sequenced in a study of T cells in Graves' hyperthyroidism and ophthalmopathy. TCRdb itself ran the multiplex PCR reads through MiXCR, one entry per CDR3 protein. The data contain more than 300,000 distinct CDR3 sequences, around 20% of them singletons. The material sequenced was blood. The receptor set was obtained from a young man with Graves' ophthalmopathy. Both conserved end residues are part of each CDR3. D genes are given only for firm matches. Only some rows state a clone size, as once, few, many or a class for expanded clones.

v_call: TRBV28
clone_size: -
d_call: TRBD1
j_call: TRBJ1-5
cdr3_aa: CASSLTGEIGPQHF
cdr3_nt: TGTGCCAGCAGCTTAACAGGGGAAATTGGGCCCCAGCATTTT

v_call: TRBV29-1
clone_size: -
d_call: -
j_call: TRBJ2-1
cdr3_aa: CSVGTGSLRDEQFF
cdr3_nt: TGCAGCGTTGGGACTGGTTCCCTGAGGGATGAGCAGTTCTTC

v_call: TRBV9
clone_size: few
d_call: -
j_call: TRBJ2-2
cdr3_aa: CASSEPPGSGSNTGELFF
cdr3_nt: TGTGCCAGCAGCGAGCCCCCAGGTTCCGGGTCAAATACCGGGGAGCTGTTTTTT

v_call: TRBV11-2
clone_size: many
d_call: TRBD2
j_call: TRBJ2-1
cdr3_aa: CASSLTGTRAGVEQFF
cdr3_nt: TGTGCCAGCAGCTTAACCGGGACTAGGGCTGGAGTTGAGCAGTTCTTC

v_call: TRBV10-3
clone_size: many
d_call: -
j_call: TRBJ2-5
cdr3_aa: CAISEAGRETQYF
cdr3_nt: TGTGCCATCAGTGAGGCAGGGAGGGAGACCCAGTACTTC

v_call: TRBV6-1
clone_size: many
d_call: -
j_call: TRBJ2-2
cdr3_aa: CASSSRTATGELFF
cdr3_nt: TGTGCCAGCAGTTCCCGGACGGCCACCGGGGAGCTGTTTTTT

v_call: TRBV12-3/TRBV12-4
clone_size: -
d_call: -
j_call: TRBJ2-1
cdr3_aa: CASSLGRGNHEQFF
cdr3_nt: TGTGCCAGCAGTCTAGGCCGGGGCAACCATGAGCAGTTCTTC

v_call: TRBV7-9
clone_size: -
d_call: -
j_call: TRBJ1-1
cdr3_aa: CASSLGVGITEAFF
cdr3_nt: TGTGCCAGCAGCTTAGGGGTTGGTATCACTGAAGCTTTCTTT

v_call: TRBV5-4
clone_size: -
d_call: TRBD1
j_call: TRBJ1-2
cdr3_aa: CASSPGTGRGYGYTF
cdr3_nt: TGTGCCAGCAGCCCGGGGACAGGCCGCGGTTATGGCTACACCTTC

v_call: TRBV5-7
clone_size: few
d_call: -
j_call: TRBJ1-5
cdr3_aa: CASSRPREPQHF
cdr3_nt: TGTGCCAGCAGTCGGCCACGGGAGCCCCAGCATTTT

v_call: TRBV6-5
clone_size: many
d_call: TRBD1
j_call: TRBJ1-2
cdr3_aa: CASSYSVLGQGSGYTF
cdr3_nt: TGTGCCAGCAGTTACTCGGTATTAGGACAGGGCTCTGGCTACACCTTC

v_call: TRBV18
clone_size: many
d_call: -
j_call: TRBJ1-4
cdr3_aa: CASSPGQVNEKLFF
cdr3_nt: TGTGCCAGCTCACCAGGGCAAGTTAATGAAAAACTGTTTTTT

v_call: TRBV27
clone_size: -
d_call: -
j_call: TRBJ1-5
cdr3_aa: CASRPQGNSNQPQHF
cdr3_nt: TGTGCCAGCAGACCACAGGGAAATAGCAATCAGCCCCAGCATTTT

v_call: TRBV6-1
clone_size: -
d_call: -
j_call: TRBJ1-1
cdr3_aa: CASSEGSGWTEAFF
cdr3_nt: TGTGCCAGCAGTGAAGGGTCGGGATGGACTGAAGCTTTCTTT

v_call: TRBV3-1
clone_size: many
d_call: -
j_call: TRBJ2-5
cdr3_aa: CASRTRLYEETQYF
cdr3_nt: TGTGCCAGCCGGACCCGACTGTACGAAGAGACCCAGTACTTC

v_call: TRBV15
clone_size: few
d_call: TRBD2
j_call: TRBJ2-5
cdr3_aa: CATSRVPAGGPEETQYF
cdr3_nt: TGTGCCACCAGCAGAGTCCCAGCGGGGGGGCCTGAAGAGACCCAGTACTTC

v_call: TRBV7-2
clone_size: few
d_call: TRBD1
j_call: TRBJ2-7
cdr3_aa: CASSPGTGPYERYF
cdr3_nt: TGTGCCAGCAGCCCCGGGACAGGACCCTACGAGCGGTACTTC

v_call: TRBV12-3/TRBV12-4
clone_size: many
d_call: -
j_call: TRBJ1-2
cdr3_aa: CASSFEGVYGYTF
cdr3_nt: TGTGCCAGCAGTTTTGAGGGGGTATATGGCTACACCTTC

v_call: TRBV20-1
clone_size: -
d_call: TRBD1
j_call: TRBJ2-4
cdr3_aa: CSATKDREYF
cdr3_nt: TGCAGTGCAACTAAGGACAGGGAGTACTTC

v_call: TRBV3-1
clone_size: many
d_call: -
j_call: TRBJ1-3
cdr3_aa: CASSQRGLGNTIYF
cdr3_nt: TGTGCCAGCAGCCAAAGAGGGCTTGGAAACACCATATATTTT

v_call: TRBV9
clone_size: few
d_call: TRBD1
j_call: TRBJ2-3
cdr3_aa: CASSVGSGGPDTQYF
cdr3_nt: TGTGCCAGCAGCGTAGGGTCAGGGGGCCCCGATACGCAGTATTTT

v_call: TRBV12-3/TRBV12-4
clone_size: few
d_call: TRBD2
j_call: TRBJ2-3
cdr3_aa: CASSSTPSGTSGGDTQYF
cdr3_nt: TGTGCCAGCAGTTCCACCCCTTCCGGGACTAGCGGGGGGGATACGCAGTATTTT

v_call: TRBV2
clone_size: many
d_call: -
j_call: TRBJ1-2
cdr3_aa: CASSYTEYGYTF
cdr3_nt: TGTGCCAGCAGTTACACGGAATATGGCTACACCTTC

v_call: TRBV7-2
clone_size: many
d_call: -
j_call: TRBJ1-1
cdr3_aa: CASSSGAGTMNTEAFF
cdr3_nt: TGTGCCAGCAGCTCGGGAGCGGGCACTATGAACACTGAAGCTTTCTTT

v_call: TRBV20-1
clone_size: -
d_call: TRBD1
j_call: TRBJ2-7
cdr3_aa: CSAPGTGSYEQYF
cdr3_nt: TGCAGTGCTCCCGGGACAGGGTCGTACGAGCAGTACTTC

v_call: TRBV4-2
clone_size: -
d_call: -
j_call: TRBJ2-7
cdr3_aa: CASSQVGAGISYEQYF
cdr3_nt: TGTGCCAGCAGCCAAGTGGGGGCAGGGATTTCCTACGAGCAGTACTTC

v_call: TRBV5-1
clone_size: -
d_call: -
j_call: TRBJ1-1
cdr3_aa: CASSGGLMNTEAFF
cdr3_nt: TGCGCCAGCAGCGGGGGACTCATGAACACTGAAGCTTTCTTT

v_call: TRBV19
clone_size: -
d_call: -
j_call: TRBJ2-1
cdr3_aa: CASSIKSGGYNEQFF
cdr3_nt: TGTGCCAGTAGTATTAAGAGTGGGGGCTACAATGAGCAGTTCTTC

v_call: TRBV18
clone_size: many
d_call: -
j_call: TRBJ2-7
cdr3_aa: CASSPLLGEQYF
cdr3_nt: TGTGCCAGCTCACCTCTTCTGGGCGAGCAGTACTTC

v_call: TRBV3-1
clone_size: -
d_call: -
j_call: TRBJ1-6
cdr3_aa: CASSQTMGGRSPLHF
cdr3_nt: TGTGCCAGCAGCCAAACTATGGGGGGACGTTCACCCCTCCACTTT

v_call: TRBV4-1
clone_size: -
d_call: TRBD2
j_call: TRBJ2-1
cdr3_aa: CASSHQMRRLAGGYSYNEQFF
cdr3_nt: TGCGCCAGCAGCCACCAGATGAGACGGCTAGCGGGGGGGTACTCCTACAATGAGCAGTTCTTC

v_call: TRBV6-1
clone_size: many
d_call: -
j_call: TRBJ1-1
cdr3_aa: CASSPKPTGLNTEAFF
cdr3_nt: TGTGCCAGCAGTCCTAAACCGACAGGCCTGAACACTGAAGCTTTCTTT

v_call: TRBV12-3/TRBV12-4
clone_size: many
d_call: TRBD1
j_call: TRBJ1-4
cdr3_aa: CASTGQGGEKLFF
cdr3_nt: TGTGCCAGCACCGGACAGGGGGGTGAAAAACTGTTTTTT

v_call: TRBV18
clone_size: -
d_call: -
j_call: TRBJ2-1
cdr3_aa: CASSGTTRYNEQFF
cdr3_nt: TGTGCCAGCTCAGGCACTACCCGCTACAATGAGCAGTTCTTC

v_call: TRBV6-2/TRBV6-3
clone_size: many
d_call: TRBD2
j_call: TRBJ2-5
cdr3_aa: CASGLAVQETQYF
cdr3_nt: TGTGCCAGCGGACTAGCGGTCCAAGAGACCCAGTACTTC

v_call: TRBV12-3/TRBV12-4
clone_size: many
d_call: -
j_call: TRBJ1-3
cdr3_aa: CASRAEDFSGNTIYF
cdr3_nt: TGTGCCAGCAGAGCAGAAGACTTCTCTGGAAACACCATATATTTT

v_call: TRBV9
clone_size: few
d_call: -
j_call: TRBJ1-1
cdr3_aa: CASSVAFATEAFF
cdr3_nt: TGTGCCAGCAGCGTAGCTTTTGCTACTGAAGCTTTCTTT

v_call: TRBV9
clone_size: many
d_call: TRBD1
j_call: TRBJ2-7
cdr3_aa: CASSLTGDRGHEQYF
cdr3_nt: TGTGCCAGCAGTCTCACCGGGGACAGGGGCCACGAGCAGTACTTC

v_call: TRBV27
clone_size: large
d_call: TRBD1
j_call: TRBJ2-7
cdr3_aa: CASSTLDRYEQYF
cdr3_nt: TGTGCCAGCAGTACACTGGACAGGTACGAGCAGTACTTC

v_call: TRBV27
clone_size: few
d_call: -
j_call: TRBJ2-6
cdr3_aa: CASSARGNVLTF
cdr3_nt: TGTGCCAGCAGTGCCCGCGGCAACGTCCTGACTTTC

v_call: TRBV28
clone_size: many
d_call: -
j_call: TRBJ1-2
cdr3_aa: CASSLDSHGYTF
cdr3_nt: TGTGCCAGCAGTTTGGACAGCCATGGCTACACCTTC

v_call: TRBV11-2
clone_size: many
d_call: -
j_call: TRBJ2-7
cdr3_aa: CASSLDLGLTYEQYF
cdr3_nt: TGTGCCAGCAGCTTAGACTTAGGACTTACCTACGAGCAGTACTTC

v_call: TRBV7-2
clone_size: few
d_call: TRBD2
j_call: TRBJ2-7
cdr3_aa: CASSVGYGAGYEQYF
cdr3_nt: TGTGCCAGCAGCGTGGGGTACGGAGCGGGATACGAGCAGTACTTC

v_call: TRBV6-1
clone_size: -
d_call: -
j_call: TRBJ2-1
cdr3_aa: CASLRDNEQFF
cdr3_nt: TGTGCCAGCCTGAGGGACAATGAGCAGTTCTTC

v_call: TRBV6-5
clone_size: -
d_call: -
j_call: TRBJ2-1
cdr3_aa: CASSYPLQAPSVQRYNEQFF
cdr3_nt: TGTGCCAGCAGTTACCCCCTACAGGCACCATCAGTCCAGCGCTACAATGAGCAGTTCTTC

v_call: TRBV2
clone_size: many
d_call: -
j_call: TRBJ2-6
cdr3_aa: CASTGPPGANVLTF
cdr3_nt: TGTGCCAGTACAGGCCCCCCTGGGGCCAACGTCCTGACTTTC

v_call: TRBV20-1
clone_size: many
d_call: -
j_call: TRBJ2-7
cdr3_aa: CSARLAGAIEQYF
cdr3_nt: TGCAGTGCTAGACTTGCGGGGGCCATCGAGCAGTACTTC

v_call: TRBV11-2
clone_size: -
d_call: TRBD2
j_call: TRBJ2-5
cdr3_aa: CASSLELAGGPRETQYF
cdr3_nt: TGTGCCAGCAGCTTAGAACTAGCGGGGGGGCCTCGAGAGACCCAGTACTTC

v_call: TRBV4-1
clone_size: -
d_call: -
j_call: TRBJ2-7
cdr3_aa: CASSRAEGYEQYF
cdr3_nt: TGCGCCAGCAGCCGGGCCGAGGGCTACGAGCAGTACTTC

v_call: TRBV10-2
clone_size: -
d_call: TRBD1
j_call: TRBJ2-2
cdr3_aa: CASRKTGATGELFF
cdr3_nt: TGCGCCAGCAGAAAAACAGGGGCAACCGGGGAGCTGTTTTTT

v_call: TRBV6-6
clone_size: few
d_call: TRBD1
j_call: TRBJ1-2
cdr3_aa: CASSYDRDLYGYTF
cdr3_nt: TGTGCCAGCAGTTACGACAGGGACCTCTATGGCTACACCTTC

v_call: TRBV3-1
clone_size: many
d_call: TRBD2
j_call: TRBJ2-1
cdr3_aa: CASNPGGAYNEQFF
cdr3_nt: TGTGCCAGCAACCCCGGGGGGGCCTACAATGAGCAGTTCTTC

v_call: TRBV15
clone_size: once
d_call: -
j_call: TRBJ2-1
cdr3_aa: CATSRAEGSYNEQFF
cdr3_nt: TGTGCCACCAGCAGGGCAGAGGGCTCCTACAATGAGCAGTTCTTC

v_call: TRBV12-3/TRBV12-4
clone_size: many
d_call: TRBD1
j_call: TRBJ1-1
cdr3_aa: CASSLAEQGGTEAFF
cdr3_nt: TGTGCCAGCAGTTTAGCGGAGCAGGGGGGCACTGAAGCTTTCTTT

v_call: TRBV5-1
clone_size: few
d_call: -
j_call: TRBJ1-3
cdr3_aa: CASSLGGEAGNTIYF
cdr3_nt: TGCGCCAGCAGCTTGGGGGGGGAAGCAGGAAACACCATATATTTT

v_call: TRBV10-2
clone_size: -
d_call: -
j_call: TRBJ1-2
cdr3_aa: CASSEGAGSTRVEGYTF
cdr3_nt: TGCGCCAGCAGCGAAGGGGCAGGTTCGACCCGTGTGGAGGGCTACACCTTC

v_call: TRBV6-2/TRBV6-3
clone_size: few
d_call: -
j_call: TRBJ2-7
cdr3_aa: CASSYSGAAGLYEQYF
cdr3_nt: TGTGCCAGCAGTTACTCGGGGGCAGCCGGCCTCTACGAGCAGTACTTC

v_call: TRBV15
clone_size: few
d_call: TRBD1
j_call: TRBJ2-5
cdr3_aa: CATSTGQGAKYF
cdr3_nt: TGTGCCACCAGCACTGGACAGGGGGCGAAGTACTTC